This TCR beta chain was identified during a study of shared clonotypes between healthy human individuals. Findings and limits, study-wide: Shared clonotypes: roughly 4.7% naive CD4, around 3.7% naive CD8, roughly 2.2% memory CD4, over 0.3% memory CD8. Naive subsets generally had larger estimated richness than memory subsets.

A remark on this clone: Antigen unknown.

Naive CD8 cells lacked CD45RO, underwent positive selection for CCR7 and left out terminally differentiated effector memory CD45RA+ cells. The run depth of the assay was deep. Original data processing: Junction-only sequences produced by ImmunoSEQ had no quality scores, so filtering differed. Sequencing was performed with immunoSEQ multiplex PCR; in TCRdb, only in-frame clones are kept and a portion is missing. V and J calls and clone size are given by that table; D and trimming were obtained from the DNA. The sample shows 2 million to 2.5 million clones, approximately 94% of them seen only once. The TCR sequence derives from a man between 18 and 29 years old in good health. The sample taken for sequencing was naive CD8+ T cells sorted from blood.

The CDR3 protein is CASIISWGANTEAFF. The CDR3 nucleotides are TGTGCCAGCATCATATCATGGGGGGCGAACACTGAAGCTTTCTTT. The chain carries TRBV27 and TRBJ1-1; D possibly corresponds to TRBD1 (6 bases). V was cut by 7 bases and J by 1 base, with 16 bases left in between. The V gene's germline CDR1 is MNHEY and CDR2 SMNVEV (reference sequence). The CDR3 consists of 15 residues.